The 32 T cell receptor beta chains below were found in one sample sequenced in a study of blood T cell repertoires in COVID-19. Using immunoSEQ multiplex PCR, the repertoire was profiled, and TCRdb retains in-frame clones only, with some absent. The sample records under 350,000 clones, 89% being singletons. The sequenced material came from PBMCs or T cells enriched from blood (not recorded which). These receptor sequences come from a woman aged 55 to 70 who had recovered from COVID-19.

The J gene is TRBJ2-2, the V gene TRBV3-1 (or the pseudogene TRBV3-2); D unresolved. From germline, CDR1 is LGHDT and CDR2 YNNKEL (reference sequence). This CDR3 has 13 amino acids. V was pared by 3 bases and J by 6 bases, with 8 bases between. The CDR3 loop reads CASSHQSAGELFF. The CDR3 nucleotides read TGTGCCAGCAGCCACCAAAGCGCCGGGGAGCTGTTTTTT.

The gene calls are TRBV5-5 and TRBJ1-4, with D perhaps matching TRBD1 (5 bases). The CDR3 contains 12 residues. Germline V CDR1 and CDR2: SGHKS, YYEKEE (reference sequence). Trimming took off 0 bases at V and 11 bases at J, with 8 bases between the two ends. The CDR3 nucleotides read TGTGCCAGCAGCTTGGAGACAGAGAAACTGTTTTTT. It codes for CASSLETEKLFF.

This clone came up once. The chain couples TRBV6-5 to TRBJ2-1; 11 nucleotides line up with TRBD2. The CDR3 is 15 residues long. Looked up from germline, CDR1 is MNHEY and CDR2 is SVGAGI. Trimming at V came to 10 bases and at J to 9 bases, leaving 14 bases not matched to a gene. DNA for the CDR3: TGTGCCACCCACTCACAGACTAGCGGGGCTGGTGAGCAGTTCTTC. Protein sequence: CATHSQTSGAGEQFF.

This CDR3 reads CASSIQGAFNYGYTF. In nucleotides, the CDR3 is TGTGCCAGCAGTATACAGGGGGCGTTTAACTATGGCTACACCTTC. V usage is TRBV27 and J usage is TRBJ1-2; 9 positions agree with TRBD1. The CDR3 has 15 amino acids. Germline V gives CDR1 MNHEY, CDR2 SMNVEV (reference sequence). V lost 5 bases to trimming and J lost 1 base; unmatched junction nucleotides: 5.

The chain combines TRBV19 with TRBJ1-3; D not resolved. This CDR3 is 13 amino acids long. The germline V and J ends were trimmed by 5 bases and 5 bases, with 10 bases remaining between them. Germline V gene data show CDR1 as LNHDA and CDR2 as SQIVND (reference sequence). The CDR3 is CASSWRQRNTIYF. In DNA form, the CDR3 reads TGTGCCAGTAGTTGGAGGCAGCGAAACACCATATATTTT.

The chain carries TRBV10-2 and TRBJ2-2; the match to TRBD1 covers 10 bases. In germline, CDR1 is WSHSY, CDR2 SAAADI. The CDR3 consists of 16 residues. V shed 10 bases, J shed 6 bases, and the junction held 14 bases outside the gene matches. For the CDR3, the DNA is TGCGCCACCAGGGTGCCTCCCGGGACAGGGGCCGGGGAGCTGTTTTTT. Translated: CATRVPPGTGAGELFF.

This chain uses TRBV18 with TRBJ2-5; tentatively, D is TRBD2 (5 bases). Germline V gene data show CDR1 as KGHSH and CDR2 as LQKENI. V was clipped by 5 bases and J by 1 base, with 11 bases between them. This CDR3 region has 14 residues. The CDR3 sequence: CASSYSGGQETQYF. The DNA of the CDR3 is TGTGCCAGCTCATACTCCGGAGGCCAAGAGACCCAGTACTTC.

This clone was recorded a few times. The J gene is TRBJ2-2, the V gene TRBV5-4, with 11 positions matching TRBD1. V lost 0 bases to trimming and J lost 1 base; unmatched junction nucleotides: 2. There are 17 residues in the CDR3. Germline CDR1 and CDR2: SGHNT and YYREEE (reference sequence). CDR3 protein: CASSLGGTGGNTGELFF. CDR3 nucleotide sequence: TGTGCCAGCAGCTTGGGTGGGACAGGGGGGAACACCGGGGAGCTGTTTTTT.

V is TRBV5-8 and J is TRBJ1-2, with 7 bases that match TRBD1. CDR3 length equals 15 residues. CDR1 SGHTS and CDR2 YDEGEE come from the germline V gene. The V and J ends lost 6 bases and 2 bases, in that order; junction bases with no gene match: 10. The CDR3 loop is CASTYNRQGNYGYTF. The CDR3 coding sequence is TGTGCCAGCACCTACAACCGACAGGGAAACTATGGCTACACCTTC. The whole variable domain, filled in from reference TRBV5-8 and TRBJ1-2, reads EAGVTQSPTHLIKTRGQQATLRCSPISGHTSVYWYQQALGLGLQFLLWYDEGEERNRGNFPPRFSGRQFPNYSSELNVNALELEDSALYLCASTYNRQGNYGYTFGSGTRLTVV.

J is TRBJ1-1 and V is TRBV6-5; possible D gene TRBD1, 6 bases. The V and J ends lost 6 bases and 4 bases respectively, with 18 bases between them. This CDR3 has 15 residues. CDR1 MNHEY and CDR2 SVGAGI come from the germline V gene. CDR3 sequence reads: CASSPRGESRTEAFF. The DNA for the CDR3 is TGTGCCAGCAGCCCCAGGGGAGAGAGTCGCACTGAAGCTTTCTTT.

CDR3 DNA sequence: TGTGCCAGCAGCCGACTCGGGGATGGAGGAAACACCATATATTTT. Encoded protein: CASSRLGDGGNTIYF. The chain employs TRBV9 and TRBJ1-3; D unclear. Germline values: CDR1 SGDLS, CDR2 YYNGEE. The CDR3 is made up of 15 amino acids. Trimming removed 4 bases from V and 4 bases from J, with 15 bases in between. Full variable domain (rest looked up from reference TRBV9 and TRBJ1-3): DSGVTQTPKHLITATGQRVTLRCSPRSGDLSVYWYQQSLDQGLQFLIQYYNGEERAKGNILERFSAQQFPDLHSELNLSSLELGDSALYFCASSRLGDGGNTIYFGEGSWLTVV.

J is TRBJ1-3 and V is TRBV13; D remains unclear. The germline V gene has CDR1 PRHDT and CDR2 FYEKMQ (reference sequence). Trimming took 2 bases from V and 0 from J, leaving 8 bases between them. This CDR3 has 15 amino acids. CDR3 DNA sequence: TGTGCCAGCAGCTTAACCTTTAGCTCTGGAAACACCATATATTTT. This gives the protein CASSLTFSSGNTIYF. The full variable domain, in which reference TRBV13 and TRBJ1-3 provide the parts outside the CDR3, is AAGVIQSPRHLIKEKRETATLKCYPIPRHDTVYWYQQGPGQDPQFLISFYEKMQSDKGSIPDRFSAQQFSDYHSELNMSSLELGDSALYFCASSLTFSSGNTIYFGEGSWLTVV.

The gene calls are TRBV28 and TRBJ1-6; D not resolved. The germline CDR1 and CDR2 sequences are MDHEN and SYDVKM. V gave up 3 bases and J gave up 10 bases, with 16 bases separating them. The CDR3 consists of 15 residues. CDR3 sequence (DNA): TGTGCCAGCAGTTTCCGTACATGGCAGCGGTCACCCCTCCACTTT. Translated: CASSFRTWQRSPLHF.

The chain recombines TRBV5-1 with TRBJ1-5, with TRBD1 matching over 7 bases. V lost 0 bases, J lost 5 bases, and 5 bases stayed unmatched. Germline CDR1 and CDR2: SGHRS and YFSETQ. The CDR3 consists of 15 residues. CDR3 in amino acids: CASSLEGTADQPQHF. The CDR3 DNA sequence: TGCGCCAGCAGCTTGGAAGGGACAGCAGATCAGCCCCAGCATTTT.

About this clone: The same CDR3 also results from other DNA sequences found in this sample. This chain links TRBV3-1 (or the pseudogene TRBV3-2) with TRBJ2-7, with D unclear. CDR3 size: 12 residues. Germline V gene lookup returns CDR1 LGHDT and CDR2 YNNKEL (reference sequence). V dropped 4 bases and J dropped 1 base, with 5 bases sitting between them. In nucleotides, the CDR3 is TGTGCCAGCAGCCCCAGTTCCTACGAGCAGTACTTC. Translation gives CASSPSSYEQYF.

This clone was counted once. The gene calls are TRBV3-1 (or the pseudogene TRBV3-2) and TRBJ1-1, with TRBD1 matching over 8 bases. The CDR3 runs to 15 residues. Germline trimming cut 3 bases from V and 4 bases from J; bases unmatched to any gene: 7. From germline, CDR1 is LGHDT and CDR2 YNNKEL (reference sequence). The CDR3 region is CASSHTGTGGTEAFF. CDR3 coding DNA: TGTGCCAGCAGCCATACCGGGACAGGAGGCACTGAAGCTTTCTTT.

Points on this clone: The junction does not match germline at one end; this may be a read error. This chain joins TRBV11-2 and TRBJ2-5; 11 nucleotides match TRBD2. In germline, CDR1 is SGHAT, CDR2 FQNNGV. This CDR3 is 16 amino acids long. The CDR3: CATSLNSGGASETQYF. The CDR3 DNA sequence: TGTGCCACCAGCTTAAATAGCGGGGGGGCCTCTGAGACCCAGTACTTC.

This sequence joins TRBV30 and TRBJ1-5, with D possibly being TRBD1 (5 bases). From germline, CDR1 is GTSNPN and CDR2 SVGIG (reference sequence). This CDR3 is 13 amino acids long. V was shortened by 5 bases and J by 5 bases, with 13 bases between the two germline ends. CDR3 protein: CAWAPREDQPQHF. Here the CDR3 DNA reads TGTGCCTGGGCCCCCAGGGAGGATCAGCCCCAGCATTTT.

This clone was detected a few times. The chain couples TRBV7-9 to TRBJ1-4; D is undetermined. From germline, CDR1 is SEHNR and CDR2 FQNEAQ (reference sequence). CDR3 size: 15 residues. Trimming pared 5 bases from V and 0 bases from J, leaving 10 bases between. The CDR3 here is CASSSGPATNEKLFF. Written as DNA, the CDR3 is TGTGCCAGCAGCAGCGGGCCGGCAACTAATGAAAAACTGTTTTTT.

The chain carries TRBV29-1 and TRBJ1-1, with 8 bases lining up with TRBD1. Trimming removed 4 bases from V and 1 base from J; junction bases left unmatched: 2. In germline, CDR1 is SQVTM, CDR2 ANQGSEA. This CDR3 contains 13 residues. The CDR3 loop is CSVGQGKNTEAFF. The CDR3 DNA sequence: TGCAGCGTTGGACAGGGGAAGAACACTGAAGCTTTCTTT.

The chain couples TRBV7-9 to TRBJ2-2; 9 positions match TRBD2. V lost 3 bases, J lost 7 bases, and 6 bases stayed unmatched. The germline gives CDR1 SEHNR, CDR2 FQNEAQ (reference sequence). CDR3 size: 15 residues. CDR3 coding DNA: TGTGCCAGCAGCTTGTCTAGCGGGGTGTTCGGGGAGCTGTTTTTT. This gives the protein CASSLSSGVFGELFF.

The V and J genes are TRBV5-1 and TRBJ2-7, with TRBD2 as a possible D gene (5 bases). Germline-derived CDR1 and CDR2 are SGHRS and YFSETQ. This CDR3 has 14 residues. V was shortened by 2 bases and J by 5 bases, with 14 bases between the two germline ends. CDR3 DNA: TGCGCCAGCAGCTTTTCCACGAGGGATGACGAGCAGTACTTC. Translation gives CASSFSTRDDEQYF.

In the case of this clone: Other DNA variants within this sample encode the same CDR3. This sequence joins TRBV5-1 and TRBJ1-1; 7 nucleotides align to TRBD1. The CDR3 is made up of 15 amino acids. With 2 bases clipped from V and 0 bases from J, the junction kept 4 bases outside the gene matches. Germline CDR1 is SGHRS and CDR2 is YFSETQ. CDR3 region: CASSLQGTMNTEAFF. In nucleotides, the CDR3 is TGCGCCAGCAGCTTACAGGGGACAATGAACACTGAAGCTTTCTTT.

The J gene is TRBJ2-2, the V gene TRBV30; TRBD1 agrees at 8 bases. The CDR3 has 15 residues. From germline, CDR1 is GTSNPN and CDR2 SVGIG (reference sequence). J gave up 5 bases and V 0 bases, and 5 bases lay outside the gene matches. CDR3 loop: CAWSVGYRGTGELFF. The CDR3 nucleotides read TGTGCCTGGAGTGTAGGTTACAGGGGGACCGGGGAGCTGTTTTTT.

V usage is TRBV4-1 and J usage is TRBJ1-1; D uncertain. Germline assignment: CDR1 MGHRA and CDR2 YSYEKL. The CDR3 has 11 amino acids. Trimming took 4 bases from V and 8 from J, leaving 8 bases between them. The CDR3 reads CASSRGSEAFF. CDR3 nucleotides: TGCGCCAGCAGCCGAGGGTCGGAAGCTTTCTTT.

The V and J genes are TRBV9 and TRBJ1-4; TRBD1 agrees at 7 bases. Germline assignment: CDR1 SGDLS and CDR2 YYNGEE. Losses at the gene ends were 3 bases for V and 6 bases for J; bases not matched to a gene: 8. CDR3 length: 15 residues. The CDR3 region is CASSAARDSHEKLFF. CDR3 DNA: TGTGCCAGCAGCGCTGCCCGGGACAGCCATGAAAAACTGTTTTTT.

The gene calls are TRBV4-1 and TRBJ1-3; D is undetermined. This CDR3 comprises 16 residues. Germline loops: CDR1 MGHRA, CDR2 YSYEKL. V was clipped by 0 bases and J by 0 bases, with 9 bases between them. CDR3 sequence (DNA): TGCGCCAGCAGCCAAGATCAACAGAGCTCTGGAAACACCATATATTTT. This translates into CASSQDQQSSGNTIYF.

The chain carries TRBV9 and TRBJ2-7, with 14 bases identical to TRBD2. This CDR3 is built from 17 residues. V was clipped by 2 bases and J by 5 bases; unmatched bases: 9. Germline assignment: CDR1 SGDLS and CDR2 YYNGEE. This CDR3 reads CASSVLGLAGGQDEQYF. The CDR3 bases are TGTGCCAGCAGCGTCTTAGGACTAGCGGGGGGCCAGGACGAGCAGTACTTC.

The chain employs TRBV19 and TRBJ1-4; D is undetermined. Germline CDR1 reads LNHDA; CDR2 reads SQIVND (reference sequence). V dropped 5 bases and J dropped 3 bases, with 10 bases sitting between them. The CDR3 loop spans 14 amino acids. CDR3 region: CASSFEDSNEKLFF. CDR3 DNA sequence: TGTGCCAGTAGTTTCGAGGACTCTAATGAAAAACTGTTTTTT.

This clone was observed a single time. The rearrangement links TRBV3-1 (or the pseudogene TRBV3-2) to TRBJ2-1; no firm D call. Germline values: CDR1 LGHDT, CDR2 YNNKEL (reference sequence). V was cut by 5 bases and J by 5 bases, with 19 bases left in between. CDR3 length: 16 amino acids. The CDR3 DNA follows: TGTGCCAGCAGCAGAAGTATAGCTTCCATCCACAATGAGCAGTTCTTC. Translation gives CASSRSIASIHNEQFF.

V is TRBV7-6 and J is TRBJ2-5, with TRBD1 matching 10 bases. This CDR3 has 15 residues. V dropped 2 bases and J dropped 2; count of bases not matched to a gene: 2. Per germline, CDR1 SGHVS and CDR2 FNYEAQ. Here the CDR3 reads CASSLMGQGQETQYF. DNA of the CDR3: TGTGCCAGCAGCTTAATGGGACAGGGGCAAGAGACCCAGTACTTC.

V and J are TRBV27 and TRBJ2-7; D call uncertain. Germline V gives CDR1 MNHEY, CDR2 SMNVEV (reference sequence). V shed 0 bases and J shed 2 bases, with 5 bases lying between them. The CDR3 sequence is 13 residues long. Here the CDR3 DNA reads TGTGCCAGCAGTTTATCGGCGGCCTACGAGCAGTACTTC. Its translation is CASSLSAAYEQYF.